The 8 T cell receptor beta chains reported below all come from one sample, sequenced in a study of shared clonotypes between healthy human individuals. Produced via immunoSEQ multiplex PCR; TCRdb's table is partial and in-frame only. The sample lists 400,000 to 600,000 clones; 79% were seen once. The specimen was PBMCs. The receptor source for this set is a woman aged 40 to 50 in good health. Some clones in this sample may be carry-over from other donors' samples.

The chain combines TRBV7-9 with TRBJ2-1; D may be TRBD2 (5 bases). Trimming pared 1 base from V and 9 bases from J, leaving 13 bases between. The CDR3 runs to 14 residues. Germline lookup yields CDR1 SEHNR and CDR2 FQNEAQ (reference sequence). CDR3: CASSLEGSVAEQFF. The DNA of the CDR3 is TGTGCCAGCAGCTTAGAGGGTAGCGTCGCTGAGCAGTTCTTC.

This chain connects TRBV9 to TRBJ1-4, with TRBD1 as a possible D gene (5 bases). CDR3 size: 15 residues. Germline CDR1 reads SGDLS; CDR2 reads YYNGEE. V lost 3 bases to trimming and J lost 7 bases, with 16 bases between them. The chain's CDR3 is CASSAGGAGREKLFF. The CDR3 bases are TGTGCCAGCAGCGCCGGAGGGGCAGGTCGTGAAAAACTGTTTTTT. The whole variable domain, filled in from reference TRBV9 and TRBJ1-4, reads DSGVTQTPKHLITATGQRVTLRCSPRSGDLSVYWYQQSLDQGLQFLIQYYNGEERAKGNILERFSAQQFPDLHSELNLSSLELGDSALYFCASSAGGAGREKLFFGSGTQLSVL.

For this clone: With a much larger clone just one base away, this may be a read error. This rearrangement joins TRBV6-6 to TRBJ2-1; no clear D. CDR3 length: 13 residues. Trimming pared 4 bases from V and 6 bases from J, leaving 10 bases between. Germline values: CDR1 MNHNY, CDR2 SVGAGI (reference sequence). Here the CDR3 DNA reads TGTGCCAGCAGTTTGGCTAACCGCAATGAGCAGTTCTTC. It is translated as CASSLANRNEQFF.

The rearrangement links TRBV29-1 to TRBJ1-4, with TRBD1 matching over 7 bases. The CDR3 has 15 amino acids. With V trimmed by 6 bases and J by 2 bases, 9 bases remained unmatched. Germline values: CDR1 SQVTM, CDR2 ANQGSEA. This chain's CDR3 is CSVRQGGVTNEKLFF. CDR3 DNA sequence: TGCAGCGTCCGACAGGGTGGGGTCACTAATGAAAAACTGTTTTTT.

This rearrangement joins TRBV27 to TRBJ1-5; D gene uncertain. The V gene lost 8 bases and the J gene lost 2 bases, with 13 bases spanning the gap. The CDR3 loop spans 14 amino acids. The germline V gene has CDR1 MNHEY and CDR2 SMNVEV (reference sequence). The CDR3, as DNA: TGTGCCAGCTCCCCGGGATGGGGCAATCAGCCCCAGCATTTT. Its protein is CASSPGWGNQPQHF.

The chain recombines TRBV6-1 with TRBJ1-2; weak D call: TRBD1 (6 bases). Trimming took off 1 base at V and 8 bases at J, with 14 bases between the two ends. This CDR3 spans 14 amino acids. CDR1 is MNHNS and CDR2 is SASEGT in the germline V gene. The DNA for the CDR3 is TGTGCCAGCAGTGAAGGGAGGGGGAGAGGAGGCTACACCTTC. This gives the protein CASSEGRGRGGYTF.

Regarding this clone: A far larger clone lies a single base away; this is likely a read error. Other DNA sequences in this sample translate to the same CDR3. The CDR3: CASSPQGNQPQHF. The DNA for the CDR3 is TGTGCCAGCTCACCACAGGGGAATCAGCCCCAGCATTTT. This rearrangement joins TRBV18 to TRBJ1-5; a possible D gene is TRBD1 (5 bases). V was cut by 1 base and J by 4 bases, with 5 bases left in between. The germline V gene encodes CDR1 KGHSH and CDR2 LQKENI. The CDR3 spans 13 residues.

The rearrangement uses TRBV28 and TRBJ2-6; 8 bases are shared with TRBD1. The germline V gene encodes CDR1 MDHEN and CDR2 SYDVKM. Losses at the gene ends were 5 bases for V and 2 bases for J; bases not matched to a gene: 2. This CDR3 comprises 15 residues. As DNA, the CDR3 is TGTGCCAGCAGTGCGACAGGGGCTGGGGCCAACGTCCTGACTTTC. Translation gives CASSATGAGANVLTF.